One sample yielded the 20 T cell receptor beta chains listed below, sequenced in a study of shared clonotypes between healthy human individuals. The assay was immunoSEQ multiplex PCR, and TCRdb's table has in-frame clones only and misses some. This sample yields about 2 million clones, of which roughly 94% are seen a single time; 0.95% to 1.5% belongs to the top ten. Naive CD8 cells, CD45RO-negative and positively selected for CCR7, excluded terminally differentiated effector memory CD45RA+ cells. Sequencing was done on a sample of naive CD8+ T cells sorted from blood. Receptors were obtained from a man between 18 and 35 years old in good health.

The genes are TRBV25-1 and TRBJ2-7; TRBD1 aligns across 7 bases. J gave up 2 bases and V 4 bases, and 2 bases lay outside the gene matches. The CDR3 extends over 13 amino acids. The germline V gene has CDR1 MGHDK and CDR2 SYGVNS. The DNA for the CDR3 is TGTGCCAGCAGTGTGGGACAGACCTACGAGCAGTACTTC. Its protein product is CASSVGQTYEQYF.

The chain couples TRBV25-1 to TRBJ2-7, with 10 bases aligning to TRBD1. The CDR3 is made up of 15 amino acids. CDR1 and CDR2 (germline): MGHDK, SYGVNS. Trimming took 3 bases from V and 4 from J; bases not matched to a gene: 6. CDR3 residues: CASSETRDRGYEQYF. The DNA for the CDR3 is TGTGCCAGCAGTGAGACAAGGGACAGGGGATACGAGCAGTACTTC.

The chain recombines TRBV5-4 with TRBJ2-7; D is unclear. The V gene's germline CDR1 is SGHNT and CDR2 YYREEE (reference sequence). V was pared by 7 bases and J by 0 bases, with 11 bases between. The CDR3 is 13 amino acids. Here the CDR3 DNA reads TGTGCCAGCGGGCTAGGTAGCTCCTACGAGCAGTACTTC. The encoded protein is CASGLGSSYEQYF.

Remarks on this clone: This CDR3 is also generated by other DNA sequences in the sample. The genes are TRBV11-2 and TRBJ2-7; D tentatively reads TRBD1 or TRBD2 (5 bases each). The CDR3 loop spans 13 amino acids. CDR1 is SGHAT, CDR2 FQNNGV, per germline. V was shortened by 1 base and J by 3 bases, with 7 bases between the two germline ends. CDR3 amino acids: CASSLGGIYEQYF. Written as DNA, the CDR3 is TGTGCCAGCAGCTTAGGGGGGATCTACGAGCAGTACTTC. The variable domain in full, with the rest retrieved from reference TRBV11-2 and TRBJ2-7, is EAGVAQSPRYKIIEKRQSVAFWCNPISGHATLYWYQQILGQGPKLLIQFQNNGVVDDSQLPKDRFSAERLKGVDSTLKIQPAKLEDSAVYLCASSLGGIYEQYFGPGTRLTVT.

As regards this clone: The same CDR3 is also encoded by other DNA sequences in this sample. The chain links TRBV4-1 to TRBJ2-2; D not certain. Trimming shortened V by 0 bases and J by 8 bases, and 7 bases separated the two germline ends. The V gene's germline CDR1 is MGHRA and CDR2 YSYEKL. This CDR3 region has 13 residues. The CDR3 bases are TGCGCCAGCAGCCAAGACGAGGCGGGGGAGCTGTTTTTT. This codes for CASSQDEAGELFF.

J is TRBJ2-7 and V is TRBV15, with 7 positions matching TRBD2. This CDR3 has 15 residues. V lost 0 bases and J lost 1; bases outside the gene matches: 3. CDR1 and CDR2 (germline): LNHNV, YYDKDF (reference sequence). The CDR3 coding sequence is TGTGCCACCAGCAGAGACCTAGCGGTGTCCTACGAGCAGTACTTC. This translates into CATSRDLAVSYEQYF.

This clone was seen a single time. V and J are TRBV14 and TRBJ2-1; D gene unclear. Germline V gene sequence: CDR1 SGHDN, CDR2 FVKESK. This CDR3 is 15 amino acids long. V shed 4 bases and J shed 4 bases, with 14 bases lying between them. The CDR3 DNA reads as TGTGCCAGCAGCCCCGAGGCCCCGCTTTACAATGAGCAGTTCTTC. Its protein is CASSPEAPLYNEQFF.

This clone was picked up one time. The chain joins TRBV9 to TRBJ2-1, with D uncertain. The germline V and J ends were trimmed by 3 bases and 6 bases, with 7 bases remaining between them. The CDR3 covers 12 residues. Germline V gives CDR1 SGDLS, CDR2 YYNGEE. The CDR3 protein is CASSGYGNEQFF. The CDR3 nucleotides are TGTGCCAGCAGCGGCTATGGCAATGAGCAGTTCTTC.

The V call is TRBV14, the J call TRBJ2-1, with D tentatively TRBD2 (5 bases). The V gene's germline CDR1 is SGHDN and CDR2 FVKESK. Trimming cost V 3 bases and J 8 bases, with 14 bases left between them. The CDR3 loop spans 14 amino acids. The CDR3 DNA is TGTGCCAGCAGCCATGATGTCTTCGGGGATGAGCAGTTCTTC. This gives the protein CASSHDVFGDEQFF.

The J gene is TRBJ2-7, the V gene TRBV5-4; 10 bases are a match to TRBD2. The trim removed 1 base at V and 5 bases at J, leaving 3 bases unmatched. This CDR3 region has 14 residues. From germline, CDR1 is SGHNT and CDR2 YYREEE (reference sequence). The CDR3 region is CASSLWLAGDEQYF. DNA for the CDR3: TGTGCCAGCAGCTTGTGGCTAGCGGGAGACGAGCAGTACTTC.

The chain uses TRBV7-3 and TRBJ2-3; the D is unclear. The V gene's germline CDR1 is SGHTA and CDR2 FQGTGA. The CDR3 totals 13 residues. V shed 2 bases and J shed 4 bases, with 7 bases lying between them. The CDR3 spells CASSLVAADTQYF. CDR3 nucleotide sequence: TGTGCCAGCAGCTTAGTAGCCGCAGATACGCAGTATTTT.

The J gene is TRBJ1-2, the V gene TRBV5-1; 10 nucleotides match TRBD1. CDR3 length: 15 residues. V was pared by 2 bases and J by 0 bases, with 1 base of the junction left unmatched. Germline CDR1 reads SGHRS; CDR2 reads YFSETQ. DNA for the CDR3: TGCGCCAGCAGCTTCGGACAGGGGGCTAACTATGGCTACACCTTC. Translating gives CASSFGQGANYGYTF.

Details on this clone: The sample holds other DNA sequences that translate to the same CDR3. The CDR3 coding sequence is TGTGCCAGCAGTTCATCCACCTACAATGAGCAGTTCTTC. This translates into CASSSSTYNEQFF. The chain couples TRBV27 to TRBJ2-1; D call uncertain. Germline CDR1 is MNHEY and CDR2 is SMNVEV (reference sequence). CDR3 length equals 13 residues. V was trimmed by 4 bases and J by 2 bases, leaving 6 bases between them.

This clone was observed once. The chain joins TRBV6-5 to TRBJ2-2; the D is unclear. Germline CDR1 is MNHEY and CDR2 is SVGAGI. The V gene lost 2 bases and the J gene lost 7 bases, with 8 bases spanning the gap. CDR3 length: 13 residues. For the CDR3, the DNA is TGTGCCAGCAGTTACATGGCAGGCGGGGAGCTGTTTTTT. It is translated as CASSYMAGGELFF.

The rearrangement joins TRBV27 to TRBJ1-2, with TRBD1 identical over 7 bases. Germline CDR1 reads MNHEY; CDR2 reads SMNVEV (reference sequence). V lost 2 bases, J lost 9 bases, and 15 bases stayed unmatched. CDR3 length equals 16 residues. The CDR3 DNA reads as TGTGCCAGCAGTTTAATCCCCAAGACAGGGAGTATGTGCTACACCTTC. This encodes CASSLIPKTGSMCYTF.

The rearrangement joins TRBV5-8 to TRBJ2-2; D possibly corresponds to TRBD2 (6 bases). Germline CDR1 SGHTS, CDR2 YDEGEE. Trimming cost V 4 bases and J 0 bases, with 16 bases left between them. The CDR3 loop spans 17 amino acids. The CDR3 here is CASSPSWDLANTGELFF. As DNA, the CDR3 is TGTGCCAGCAGCCCCAGCTGGGACTTGGCGAACACCGGGGAGCTGTTTTTT.

The rearrangement joins TRBV7-9 to TRBJ1-4; TRBD1 aligns across 10 bases. The CDR3 is made up of 15 amino acids. V lost 5 bases and J lost 8; bases outside the gene matches: 8. The germline gives CDR1 SEHNR, CDR2 FQNEAQ (reference sequence). For the CDR3, the DNA is TGTGCCAGCAGCCCACCGGGACAGGGGAGGGAAAAACTGTTTTTT. Amino acids: CASSPPGQGREKLFF.

The chain combines TRBV27 with TRBJ2-5, with D perhaps being TRBD1 or TRBD2 (5 bases each). There are 12 residues in the CDR3. Per the germline V gene, CDR1 is MNHEY and CDR2 is SMNVEV (reference sequence). V lost 9 bases to trimming and J lost 5 bases, with 13 bases between them. CDR3 loop: CASGWGRETQYF. DNA of the CDR3: TGTGCCAGTGGGTGGGGACGGGAGACCCAGTACTTC.

This clone has just one count. V is TRBV6-1 and J is TRBJ2-7; tentatively, D is TRBD1 (6 bases). The length of the CDR3 is 13 residues. Germline-derived CDR1 and CDR2 are MNHNS and SASEGT. Between the trimmed V and J ends, which lost 8 bases and 5 bases, there was a span of 16 bases. The CDR3 bases are TGTGCCAGCCAGACCAGGGGCCCGGACGAGCAGTACTTC. It codes for CASQTRGPDEQYF.

V gene TRBV5-1 combines with J gene TRBJ1-2, with 8 positions matching TRBD1. The J segment lost 3 bases and the V segment lost 3 bases, leaving 13 bases of the junction unmatched. The CDR3 sequence is 17 residues long. Germline V CDR1 and CDR2: SGHRS, YFSETQ. Here the CDR3 DNA reads TGCGCCAGCAGCTCGACAGGGGCCCCAACACCAGACTATGGCTACACCTTC. It is translated as CASSSTGAPTPDYGYTF.